This T cell receptor (beta chain) was recorded in a study of T cell repertoires in cytomegalovirus infection. About the research overall: Selected CMV epitopes included recently identified HLA-C-restricted ones as well as well-studied HLA-B-restricted ones. It can be stated that public TCR beta signatures indicated CMV infection as well as a matching HLA type.

Study-wide results and caveats: HLA-C-restricted TCR beta clonotypes specific for CMV led the ex vivo response. Summed frequency of public TCR beta families distinguished CMV carriers with the relevant HLA.

This clonotype has just a few counts. What it recognizes is unknown. A single record per CDR3 protein comes from TCRdb applying MiXCR to the reads. The sample carries about a million distinct CDR3 sequences, approximately 31% recorded once. Germline V lookup: CDR1 MNHEY, CDR2 SMNVEV (reference sequence). Trimming took 0 bases from V and 0 from J, leaving 8 bases between them. CDR3 length equals 15 residues. The sequences come from cultured CD8+ T cells from PBMCs, collected from culture after CMV antigen stimulation. The chain has TRBV27 and TRBJ1-1; D not resolved. This sequence originates from a human donor in good health (CMV status not recorded). Some clones in this sample may be carry-over from other donors' samples. The CDR3 nucleotides read TGTGCCAGCAGTTTATCCGGATGGGTGAACACTGAAGCTTTCTTT. As protein: CASSLSGWVNTEAFF.